These T cell receptor beta chains were read from a single sample in a study of metastatic and nonmetastatic thyroid tumors. TCRdb re-called the PCR reads through MiXCR. Among about 16,000 clones listed, around 13% were seen once. Sequences were obtained from blood. The receptor set was obtained from a female donor with papillary thyroid cancer or a benign thyroid nodule (not recorded which). Some clones in this sample may be carry-over from other donors' samples. Both conserved end residues are part of each CDR3. The D gene is left open where the match is weak. The size of a clone is reported for some rows only, either as once, few or many, or as a class for expanded clones.

d_call j_call v_call clone_size cdr3_nt cdr3_aa
. TRBJ2-7 TRBV29-1 many TGCAGCGCTTCACGCGGGGACAGAGTCTACGAGCAGTACTTC CSASRGDRVYEQYF
. TRBJ2-5 TRBV3-1 many TGTGCCAGCAGCCAAGGCTATCTGCCCCAAGAGACCCAGTACTTC CASSQGYLPQETQYF
. TRBJ2-7 TRBV10-3 . TGTGCCATCAGTGAGCCAGCCCGGGAAATGCTGCTGGAGCAGTACTTC CAISEPAREMLLEQYF
TRBD1 TRBJ1-2 TRBV28 medium-sized TGTGCCAGCAAAATGGACAGGGTTAATTATGGCTACACCTTC CASKMDRVNYGYTF
TRBD1 TRBJ2-2 TRBV9 many TGTGCCAGCACTTCCGGGACAGTAAACACCGGGGAGCTGTTTTTT CASTSGTVNTGELFF
TRBD2 TRBJ2-3 TRBV5-6 few TGTGCCAGCAGCTTGGCGGGCGGGGGGGCGGCAGATACGCAGTATTTT CASSLAGGGAADTQYF
. TRBJ2-5 TRBV7-3 . TGTGCCAGCAGCTACACAGGTGGTCCCCAAGAGACACAGTACTTC CASSYTGGPQETQYF
. TRBJ1-1 TRBV11-2 . TGTGCCAGCACCCTCCCCGGGGGGCGGGGGTTAAGTACTGAAGCTTTCTTT CASTLPGGRGLSTEAFF
. TRBJ2-1 TRBV6-5 few TGTGCCAGCACCCTTCCCGGGACGTGGAATGAGCAGTTCTTC CASTLPGTWNEQFF
. TRBJ1-6 TRBV6-1 . TGTGCCAGCAAATCTGAGACAGCCTATAATTCACCCCTCCACTTT CASKSETAYNSPLHF
. TRBJ2-2 TRBV28 . TGCGCCAGCATCCTCTGGTCGGACGGGAACACCGGGGAGCTGTTTTTT CASILWSDGNTGELFF
TRBD2 TRBJ2-7 TRBV28 many TGTGCCAGCAGTTTAATGTCCGGGACTAGAGGGGAGCAGTACTTC CASSLMSGTRGEQYF
. TRBJ2-2 TRBV7-8 . TGTGCCAGAAGCTTAGTGGACACCGGGGAGCTGTTTTTT CARSLVDTGELFF
TRBD1 TRBJ1-4 TRBV5-8 . TGCGCCAGCAGCTCCCCGGACAGGGGGGATGAAAAACTGTTTTTT CASSSPDRGDEKLFF
. TRBJ2-2 TRBV5-1 many TGCGCCAGCAGCTCCCAGGGATACACCGGGGAGCTGTTTTTT CASSSQGYTGELFF
TRBD1 TRBJ1-2 TRBV7-8 many TGTGCCAGCAGCCCCTGGGACAGTTATGGCTACACCTTC CASSPWDSYGYTF
. TRBJ1-2 TRBV20-1 . TGCAGTGCTAGAGATCAAGGGTCCTGGTTGGCCCTCGGTAGCTATGGCTACACCTTC CSARDQGSWLALGSYGYTF
. TRBJ1-1 TRBV5-1 many TGCGCCAGCAGCTTAACAGGTGAAATAACTGAAGCTTTCTTT CASSLTGEITEAFF
TRBD1 TRBJ2-3 TRBV6-1 medium-sized TGTGCCAGCAGCGCGAGGACAGGGGCAGATACGCAGTATTTT CASSARTGADTQYF
. TRBJ1-5 TRBV19 many TGTGCCAGTAGTATTTTAGGGTTTTCAGGGATACAGCCCCAGCATTTT CASSILGFSGIQPQHF
. TRBJ2-1 TRBV9 many TGTGCCAGCAGCGATAGGACAGCGAAGGTTGGGAATGAGCAGTTCTTC CASSDRTAKVGNEQFF
TRBD1 TRBJ1-3 TRBV19 many TGTGCCAGTAGTATCTGGCAGGGGGCTGGAAACACCATATATTTT CASSIWQGAGNTIYF
. TRBJ1-5 TRBV4-3 many TGCGCCAGCAGCCAAGACGAGAATCAGCCCCAGCATTTT CASSQDENQPQHF
. TRBJ2-3 TRBV28 . TGTGCCAGCAGGGACAGGGAGGGGGCAGATACGCAGTATTTT CASRDREGADTQYF
. TRBJ1-2 TRBV6-5 medium-sized TGTGCCAGCAGTTACTCCAGGGGAAGTGGCTACACCTTC CASSYSRGSGYTF
TRBD2 TRBJ2-1 TRBV10-3 few TGTGCCGTCAGTGAAGGGACTAGCGGGAGTTATGAGCAGCTCTTC CAVSEGTSGSYEQLF
TRBD1 TRBJ1-2 TRBV29-1 many TGCAGCGCCACTGGGACAGCTAACTATGGCTACACCTTC CSATGTANYGYTF
. TRBJ1-3 TRBV28 few TGTGCCAGCAGTCAGGGTTGGTCTGGAAACACCATATATTTT CASSQGWSGNTIYF
. TRBJ2-3 TRBV29-1 many TGCAGCGCTCCGACACAAAGCACAGATACGCAGTATTTT CSAPTQSTDTQYF
TRBD1 TRBJ1-3 TRBV11-2 . TGTTCCAGCAGCGTAAGACAGGGAGGAAGAAACACCATATATTTT CSSSVRQGGRNTIYF
. TRBJ2-5 TRBV20-1 many TGCAGTGCTAGAGCGGTAAGGGGTGAAGAGACCCAGTACTTC CSARAVRGEETQYF
. TRBJ1-2 TRBV6-1 few TGTGCCAGCAGTGAAAGTTATGGGGCAGGGAAGGATGGCTACACCTTC CASSESYGAGKDGYTF
. TRBJ2-3 TRBV2 . TGTGCCAGCTGGGATCCCCGGGGTGTGATCACAGATACGCAGTATTTT CASWDPRGVITDTQYF
TRBD1 TRBJ2-2 TRBV20-1 . TGCAGTGCTAGTCAGGGGGCGTTTTTT CSASQGAFF
. TRBJ2-1 TRBV7-9 many TGTGCCAGCAGCTCGAGGGGGGAGGGCAATGAGCAGTTCTTC CASSSRGEGNEQFF
. TRBJ2-3 TRBV27 many TGTGCCAGCAGTTTGGTGGGGGGTCAAACAGATACGCAGTATTTT CASSLVGGQTDTQYF
. TRBJ2-2 TRBV28 few TGTGCCAGCAACCCAGGGTTAACTGGAAACACCGGGGAGCTGTTTTTT CASNPGLTGNTGELFF
TRBD2 TRBJ2-7 TRBV6-1 medium-sized TGTGCCAGCAGAGTGACTAGCGGGAGCTCCTACGAGCAGTACTTC CASRVTSGSSYEQYF
. TRBJ1-2 TRBV12-3/TRBV12-4 . TGTGCCAGCACCCGCGACTGGACATCAGCTAACTATGGCTACACCTTC CASTRDWTSANYGYTF
. TRBJ2-1 TRBV5-1 . TGCGCCAGCTGCTCCGTGGATGGGCCGAGTTCGGTGTTCTTC CASCSVDGPSSVFF
. TRBJ2-1 TRBV10-3 many TGTGCCATCAGTGATTACAGCCTCAATGAGCAGTTCTTC CAISDYSLNEQFF
. TRBJ1-3 TRBV11-3 many TGTGCCAGTACGATTTGGGCGGCTCCATACTCTGGAAACACCATATATTTT CASTIWAAPYSGNTIYF
. TRBJ1-3 TRBV6-5 medium-sized TGTGCCAGCAGTTACCAGGGGACTGCTGGAAACACCATATATTTT CASSYQGTAGNTIYF